These 29 T cell receptor beta chains were sequenced from one sample in a study of blood T cell repertoires in COVID-19. Sequenced by immunoSEQ multiplex PCR; TCRdb stores in-frame clones only, minus some. The sample has some 210,000 clones; 80% to 90% are singletons. Sequencing was performed on peripheral blood. The receptor set was obtained from a woman aged 45-60 years with active or convalescent COVID-19.

V is TRBV4-1 and J is TRBJ2-2; 9 nucleotides align to TRBD2. CDR1 is MGHRA, CDR2 YSYEKL, per germline. J gave up 7 bases and V 1 base, and 4 bases lay outside the gene matches. The CDR3 is made up of 15 amino acids. The CDR3 DNA sequence: TGCGCCAGCAGCCAAGTGAATAGCGGGGGCGGGGAGCTGTTTTTT. It translates to CASSQVNSGGGELFF.

This chain uses TRBV11-3 with TRBJ2-5; D is uncertain. The CDR3 is made up of 13 amino acids. Trimming stripped 3 bases from V and 4 bases from J, with 9 bases between. CDR1 is SGHNT and CDR2 is YENEEA in the germline V gene. The CDR3: CASSFRPRETQYF. CDR3 DNA sequence: TGTGCCAGCAGCTTCCGACCTAGAGAGACCCAGTACTTC. Using reference TRBV11-3 and TRBJ2-5 for the parts outside the CDR3, the full variable domain is EAGVVQSPRYKIIEKKQPVAFWCNPISGHNTLYWYLQNLGQGPELLIRYENEEAVDDSQLPKDRFSAERLKGVDSTLKIQPAELGDSAVYLCASSFRPRETQYFGPGTRLLVL.

The CDR3 loop is CASSPRAAGELFF. The CDR3 region has the DNA TGTGCCAGCAGTCCCAGGGCGGCGGGGGAGCTGTTTTTT. The rearrangement joins TRBV28 to TRBJ2-2, with a possible D match to TRBD1 (5 bases). V gave up 5 bases and J gave up 8 bases, with 12 bases separating them. CDR3 length equals 13 residues. Germline CDR1 reads MDHEN; CDR2 reads SYDVKM.

This clone was counted a single time. V gene TRBV5-1 combines with J gene TRBJ1-1, with D perhaps matching TRBD1 (5 bases). The V and J ends lost 4 bases and 7 bases respectively, with 11 bases between them. From germline, CDR1 is SGHRS and CDR2 YFSETQ. CDR3 length: 12 residues. The CDR3 reads CASSLSGHEAFF. CDR3 DNA: TGCGCCAGCAGCCTCTCAGGGCATGAAGCTTTCTTT.

This chain connects TRBV10-1 to TRBJ1-1; a possible D gene is TRBD1 (5 bases). This CDR3 is 16 amino acids long. Germline V gene sequence: CDR1 WNHNN, CDR2 SYGVQD (reference sequence). Trimming shortened V by 0 bases and J by 1 base, and 12 bases separated the two germline ends. CDR3 sequence: CASSESRTNGNTEAFF. The DNA for the CDR3 is TGCGCCAGCAGTGAGTCGAGGACAAATGGGAACACTGAAGCTTTCTTT.

This clone was seen only once. This chain uses TRBV3-1 (or the pseudogene TRBV3-2) with TRBJ1-2; D may be TRBD1 (6 bases). Looked up from germline, CDR1 is LGHDT and CDR2 is YNNKEL (reference sequence). Trimming removed 1 base from V and 8 bases from J, with 14 bases in between. The length of the CDR3 is 14 residues. CDR3 sequence: CASSQVGGRVGYTF. The CDR3 region has the DNA TGTGCCAGCAGCCAAGTTGGGGGCAGGGTGGGCTACACCTTC.

The chain couples TRBV24-1 to TRBJ1-2, with 9 bases identical to TRBD1. V shed 2 bases and J 8 bases; nucleotides not matched to a gene: 11. The germline V gene has CDR1 KGHDR and CDR2 SFDVKD. The CDR3 runs 16 residues. This CDR3 is CATSDSGTGNFYGYTF. DNA of the CDR3: TGTGCCACCAGTGATTCCGGGACAGGGAATTTTTACGGCTACACCTTC.

A single count supports this clone. The genes are TRBV6-5 and TRBJ1-3, with a tentative D call TRBD1 (5 bases). The ends were cut back, 4 bases at V and 4 bases at J, with 11 bases in the middle. This CDR3 spans 14 amino acids. Germline assignment: CDR1 MNHEY and CDR2 SVGAGI. CDR3 nucleotides: TGTGCCAGCAGTTGGGGCGGCGCAGGAAACACCATATATTTT. Protein sequence: CASSWGGAGNTIYF.

This clone was observed once. The chain is built from TRBV3-1 (or the pseudogene TRBV3-2) and TRBJ1-4; D may be TRBD1 (6 bases). In germline, CDR1 is LGHDT, CDR2 YNNKEL (reference sequence). The CDR3 has 15 residues. V was cut by 4 bases and J by 3 bases, with 12 bases left in between. CDR3 coding DNA: TGTGCCAGCAGCCGCCGACAGGCGGCTAATGAAAAACTGTTTTTT. Translated, it gives CASSRRQAANEKLFF.

The chain recombines TRBV7-2 with TRBJ2-1, with D possibly matching TRBD2 (6 bases). V lost 1 base and J lost 8, with 15 bases in between. Germline values: CDR1 SGHTA, CDR2 FQGNSA. The CDR3 runs 15 residues. The CDR3 bases are TGTGCCAGCAGCTTAGGCGGCGCGGGGTTAGATGAGCAGTTCTTC. This gives the protein CASSLGGAGLDEQFF.

There are a few counts of this clone. This chain links TRBV28 with TRBJ1-1; no clear D. The CDR3 is made up of 14 amino acids. CDR1 and CDR2 from the germline V gene are MDHEN and SYDVKM. V lost 5 bases and J 1 base, leaving 11 bases between the germline ends. CDR3 bases: TGTGCCAGCAGTCCCTCTAAAAAGAACACTGAAGCTTTCTTT. Translation: CASSPSKKNTEAFF.

This chain connects TRBV5-1 to TRBJ1-1, with D possibly matching TRBD1 (5 bases). V gave up 7 bases and J gave up 2 bases, with 21 bases separating them. Germline V gene lookup returns CDR1 SGHRS and CDR2 YFSETQ. CDR3 length equals 16 residues. The CDR3 region has the DNA TGCGCCAGCCGCCCCTCAGTGGTGGGGCCCAACACTGAAGCTTTCTTT. Protein product: CASRPSVVGPNTEAFF.

This rearrangement joins TRBV2 to TRBJ1-2, with 7 bases matching TRBD1. In germline, CDR1 is SNHLY, CDR2 FYNNEI. The J segment lost 3 bases and the V segment lost 6 bases, leaving 4 bases of the junction unmatched. This CDR3 is built from 13 residues. CDR3: CASSRQGYYGYTF. The DNA of the CDR3 is TGTGCCAGCAGCCGACAGGGCTACTATGGCTACACCTTC.

The chain uses TRBV5-4 and TRBJ2-5; TRBD1 agrees at 9 bases. The CDR3 contains 16 residues. Losses at the gene ends were 0 bases for V and 5 bases for J; bases not matched to a gene: 8. From germline, CDR1 is SGHNT and CDR2 YYREEE (reference sequence). The CDR3 is CASSLGETGGSETQYF. The CDR3 bases are TGTGCCAGCAGCTTGGGGGAGACAGGGGGGAGTGAGACCCAGTACTTC.

This clone has a handful of counts. This chain uses TRBV7-5 with TRBJ1-1; TRBD1, the table's D call, lacks a check against the DNA. TRBV7-5 is an annotated pseudogene. The CDR3 covers 15 residues. CDR3 bases: TGTGTCAGAGGATTTAGTGACAGGGTTGGTACTGAAGCTTTCTTT. Protein sequence: CVRGFSDRVGTEAFF.

The chain combines TRBV6-5 with TRBJ1-2, with a weak D call TRBD1 (6 bases). CDR1 and CDR2 (germline): MNHEY, SVGAGI. V lost 8 bases and J 3 bases, leaving 16 bases between the germline ends. This CDR3 has 14 amino acids. This chain's CDR3 is CASGRQALYYGYTF. CDR3 nucleotides: TGTGCCAGCGGTCGACAGGCGTTATACTATGGCTACACCTTC.

The V and J genes are TRBV4-1 and TRBJ1-1, with D perhaps matching TRBD1 (6 bases). Germline values: CDR1 MGHRA, CDR2 YSYEKL. Trimming removed 0 bases at V and 3 bases at J, with 11 bases between. The CDR3 has 15 amino acids. DNA for the CDR3: TGCGCCAGCAGCCAAGATGAGGGGGGGTACACTGAAGCTTTCTTT. As protein: CASSQDEGGYTEAFF.

V is TRBV29-1 and J is TRBJ2-2, with D tentatively TRBD2 (6 bases). Germline CDR1 is SQVTM and CDR2 is ANQGSEA. V was trimmed by 7 bases and J by 4 bases, leaving 7 bases between them. CDR3 size: 11 residues. The CDR3 sequence is CSAGGTGELFF. The CDR3 DNA reads TGCAGCGCCGGGGGCACCGGGGAGCTGTTTTTT.

The V call is TRBV27, the J call TRBJ2-3; 12 bases fit TRBD2. J gave up 5 bases and V 6 bases, and 15 bases lay outside the gene matches. CDR1 MNHEY and CDR2 SMNVEV come from the germline V gene (reference sequence). The CDR3 consists of 18 residues. The CDR3 loop reads CASRLGELAGGPKDTQYF. CDR3 nucleotides: TGTGCCAGCAGACTCGGCGAGCTAGCGGGGGGGCCGAAAGATACGCAGTATTTT.

The chain is built from TRBV3-1 (or the pseudogene TRBV3-2) and TRBJ2-2; no definite D call. V was pared by 0 bases and J by 6 bases, with 8 bases between. Germline assignment: CDR1 LGHDT and CDR2 YNNKEL (reference sequence). The CDR3 totals 14 residues. CDR3 sequence: CASSQDPSAGELFF. CDR3 sequence (DNA): TGTGCCAGCAGCCAAGATCCCAGTGCCGGGGAGCTGTTTTTT.

The chain links TRBV7-2 to TRBJ1-2, with a weak D call TRBD1 (5 bases). V lost 4 bases and J lost 7, with 10 bases in between. CDR3 length: 12 amino acids. Germline CDR1 is SGHTA and CDR2 is FQGNSA. The CDR3 DNA sequence: TGTGCCAGCAGCTCGTGGGGGGGTGGCTACACCTTC. It codes for CASSSWGGGYTF.

The rearrangement uses TRBV7-9 and TRBJ2-3, with 9 bases lining up with TRBD1. Germline CDR1 reads SEHNR; CDR2 reads FQNEAQ (reference sequence). With V trimmed by 5 bases and J by 1 base, 4 bases remained unmatched. The CDR3 spans 15 residues. The CDR3 DNA sequence: TGTGCCAGCAGCCTGACAGGGGGAGGCACAGATACGCAGTATTTT. It encodes CASSLTGGGTDTQYF.

This rearrangement joins TRBV12-3 or TRBV12-4 to TRBJ1-1; D is perhaps TRBD1 (5 bases). The CDR3 is 11 amino acids. V was clipped by 11 bases and J by 6 bases, with 13 bases between them. CDR3 nucleotides: TGTGCCTCATCGTGGGGGGCTGAAGCTTTCTTT. It codes for CASSWGAEAFF.

The chain joins TRBV18 to TRBJ2-7; TRBD2 is a possible D gene (6 bases). Germline CDR1 KGHSH, CDR2 LQKENI. Trimming took off 3 bases at V and 3 bases at J, with 12 bases between the two ends. This CDR3 comprises 14 residues. DNA of the CDR3: TGTGCCAGCTCACCCCCGGAGGGCAGCTACGAGCAGTACTTC. Protein product: CASSPPEGSYEQYF.

This chain uses TRBV19 with TRBJ1-5; a weak D match, TRBD1 (5 bases). This CDR3 comprises 15 residues. Germline-derived CDR1 and CDR2 are LNHDA and SQIVND (reference sequence). Trimming cost V 4 bases and J 0 bases, with 10 bases left between them. CDR3 sequence: CASSKWGDSNQPQHF. CDR3 in DNA: TGTGCCAGTAGTAAGTGGGGCGATAGCAATCAGCCCCAGCATTTT.

The genes are TRBV4-1 and TRBJ2-5; 8 bases match TRBD1. V was clipped by 1 base and J by 5 bases; unmatched bases: 3. CDR1 is MGHRA, CDR2 YSYEKL, per germline. The CDR3 length is 14 residues. For the CDR3, the DNA is TGCGCCAGCAGCCAAGCAGGGGGCGAGGAGACCCAGTACTTC. Translated: CASSQAGGEETQYF.

This chain links TRBV28 with TRBJ1-1; D unclear. The germline V and J ends were trimmed by 3 bases and 1 base, with 6 bases remaining between them. Per the germline V gene, CDR1 is MDHEN and CDR2 is SYDVKM. The CDR3 sequence is 13 residues long. CDR3 amino acids: CASSFPWNTEAFF. The CDR3 DNA sequence: TGTGCCAGCAGTTTCCCCTGGAACACTGAAGCTTTCTTT. The full variable domain, rest sourced from reference TRBV28 and TRBJ1-1, is DVKVTQSSRYLVKRTGEKVFLECVQDMDHENMFWYRQDPGLGLRLIYFSYDVKMKEKGDIPEGYSVSREKKERFSLILESASTNQTSMYLCASSFPWNTEAFFGQGTRLTVV.

The chain is built from TRBV6-5 and TRBJ1-2; TRBD1 matches at 8 bases. Germline trimming cut 6 bases from V and 8 bases from J; bases unmatched to any gene: 8. Germline V CDR1 and CDR2: MNHEY, SVGAGI. This CDR3 is 13 amino acids long. As DNA, the CDR3 is TGTGCCAGCAGCCGTAATCAGGGGGCGGGCTACACCTTC. Translation gives CASSRNQGAGYTF.

This chain joins TRBV3-1 (or the pseudogene TRBV3-2) and TRBJ1-2; weak D call: TRBD1 (6 bases). The CDR3 runs to 16 residues. V was cut by 3 bases and J by 5 bases, with 19 bases left in between. Germline CDR1 is LGHDT and CDR2 is YNNKEL (reference sequence). The CDR3 loop is CASSHRTARLPYGYTF. The CDR3 DNA reads TGTGCCAGCAGCCACAGGACAGCGCGGTTACCTTATGGCTACACCTTC.